This paragraph reports one TCR beta chain. The V end was cut by 4 bases, the J end by 4 bases, with 14 bases between. CDR3 length equals 16 residues. The V gene's germline CDR1 is MNHEY and CDR2 SMNVEV (reference sequence). This entry is derived from a study of cytomegalovirus exposure and HLA in healthy donors. It was with 60 Vbeta and 13 Jbeta primers that the PCR ran. Repertoires were generated with immunoSEQ multiplex PCR, while TCRdb's copy carries only in-frame clones and drops some. The table lists about 160,000 clones. The chain joins TRBV27 to TRBJ1-6; tentatively, D is TRBD1 (6 bases). Sequenced: PBMCs. The sequence was obtained from a woman aged 55 to 70 in good health and CMV-seronegative. CDR3 bases: TGTGCCAGCAGTTCGCAGGGGCCTCTGTATAATTCACCCCTCCACTTT. Protein: CASSSQGPLYNSPLHF.